A single T cell receptor (beta chain) is shown here with its context. These data belong to a study of blood T cell repertoires in COVID-19. The length of the CDR3 is 13 residues. CDR1 LNHDA and CDR2 SQIVND come from the germline V gene (reference sequence). V shed 4 bases and J shed 4 bases, with 11 bases lying between them. Only in-frame clones appear in the TCRdb table, and some are missing; sequencing was by immunoSEQ multiplex PCR. The table shows around 220,000 clones, with 75% to 90% occurring only once. Sequencing was performed on peripheral blood. This sequence joins TRBV19 and TRBJ2-7, with a weak D call TRBD2 (6 bases). The TCR was taken from a human donor in a cohort sampled during active COVID-19. Written as DNA, the CDR3 is TGTGCCAGTAGTAAGACTAGTTTGTACGAGCAGTACTTC. Translation: CASSKTSLYEQYF.